The clone carrying this T cell receptor (beta chain) was counted a few times. As it was prepared, the TCRbeta library received unique molecular identifiers. MiXCR, applied by TCRdb to the PCR reads, yields one record per CDR3 protein. Of 450,000 to 600,000 distinct CDR3 sequences in the sample, approximately 32% are singletons; the top ten hold approximately 2.3%. Looked up from germline, CDR1 is MNHEY and CDR2 is SMNVEV (reference sequence). After removal of 4 bases from V and 8 bases from J, the junction contained 14 bases not matched to a gene. The CDR3 length is 16 residues. This sample was taken from a study of T-cell reconstitution after alpha-beta-depleted transplantation in children.

The material sequenced was PBMCs from the stem cell graft donor, taken from the stem cell graft. The TCR sequence derives from a human donor who donated a stem cell graft to a child with aplastic anemia. The chain employs TRBV27 and TRBJ2-1; TRBD1 aligns across 7 bases. The CDR3 loop is CASSSRDSMARHEQFF. Here the CDR3 DNA reads TGTGCCAGCAGTTCTCGGGACAGCATGGCCCGACATGAGCAGTTCTTC.